This T cell receptor (beta chain) derives from a study of PD-L1 blockade in urothelial cancer. The time point is: peripheral blood 6 weeks after treatment start. Between 1 and 8 samples per patient were obtained, pretreatment and on-treatment. This table comes from immunoSEQ multiplex PCR, and its TCRdb copy is limited to in-frame clones, with some not included. This repertoire shows about 46,000 clones, approximately 86% found once; its top ten account for under 2.5%. CDR1 is MNHNS and CDR2 is SASEGT in the germline V gene. The CDR3 length is 15 residues. The junction had 7 bases not matched to a gene; V was cut back by 8 bases and J by 1 base.

This sequence originates from a man aged 45 to 65 with urothelial cancer. Source: PBMCs, taken around atezolizumab (anti-PD-L1) treatment. V usage is TRBV6-1 and J usage is TRBJ2-2; 7 bases fit TRBD1. The CDR3 region has the DNA TGTGCCAGCCTACGGCGGACAGGGAACACCGGGGAGCTGTTTTTT. Its protein is CASLRRTGNTGELFF.